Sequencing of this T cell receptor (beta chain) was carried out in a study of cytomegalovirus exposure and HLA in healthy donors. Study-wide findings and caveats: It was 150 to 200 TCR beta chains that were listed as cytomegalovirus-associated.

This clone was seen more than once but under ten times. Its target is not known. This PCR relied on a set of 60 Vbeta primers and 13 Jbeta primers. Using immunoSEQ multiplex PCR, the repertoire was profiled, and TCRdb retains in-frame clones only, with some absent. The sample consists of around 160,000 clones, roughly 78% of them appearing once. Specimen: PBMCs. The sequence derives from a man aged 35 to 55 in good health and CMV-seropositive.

The DNA of the CDR3 is TGTGCCAGCAGTGACAGGATCCGCACAGATACGCAGTATTTT. The encoded protein is CASSDRIRTDTQYF. The V and J genes are TRBV6-5 and TRBJ2-3, with a tentative D call TRBD1 (6 bases). The CDR3 has 14 amino acids. Per the germline V gene, CDR1 is MNHEY and CDR2 is SVGAGI. Trimming shortened V by 5 bases and J by 1 base, and 10 bases separated the two germline ends.